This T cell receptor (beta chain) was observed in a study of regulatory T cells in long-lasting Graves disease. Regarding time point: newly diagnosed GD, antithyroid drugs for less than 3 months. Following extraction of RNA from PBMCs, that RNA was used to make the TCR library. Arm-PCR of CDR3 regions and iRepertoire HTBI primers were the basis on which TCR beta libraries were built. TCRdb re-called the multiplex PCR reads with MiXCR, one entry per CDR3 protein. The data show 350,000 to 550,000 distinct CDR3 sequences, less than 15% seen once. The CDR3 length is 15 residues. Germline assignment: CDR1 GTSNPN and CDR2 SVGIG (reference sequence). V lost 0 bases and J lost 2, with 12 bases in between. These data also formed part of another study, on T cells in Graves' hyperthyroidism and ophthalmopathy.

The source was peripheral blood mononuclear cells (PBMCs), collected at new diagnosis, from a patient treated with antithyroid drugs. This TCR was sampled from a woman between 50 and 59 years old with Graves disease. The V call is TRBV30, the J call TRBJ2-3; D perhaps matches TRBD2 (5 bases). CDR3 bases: TGTGCCTGGAGTGTAAACGGGATTTCCACAGATACGCAGTATTTT. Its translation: CAWSVNGISTDTQYF.